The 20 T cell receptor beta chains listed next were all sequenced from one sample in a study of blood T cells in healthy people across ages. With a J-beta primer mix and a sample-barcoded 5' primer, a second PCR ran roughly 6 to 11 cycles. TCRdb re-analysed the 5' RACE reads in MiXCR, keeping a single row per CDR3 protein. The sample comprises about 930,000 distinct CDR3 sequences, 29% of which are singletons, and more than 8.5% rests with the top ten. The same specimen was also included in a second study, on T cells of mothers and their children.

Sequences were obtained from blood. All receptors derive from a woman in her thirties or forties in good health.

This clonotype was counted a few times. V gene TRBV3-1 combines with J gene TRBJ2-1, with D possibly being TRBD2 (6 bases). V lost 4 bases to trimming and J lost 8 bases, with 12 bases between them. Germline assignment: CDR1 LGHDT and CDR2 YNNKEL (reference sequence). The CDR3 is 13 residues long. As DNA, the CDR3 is TGTGCCAGCAGCCCGGGGGAAACGGATGAGCAGTTCTTC. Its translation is CASSPGETDEQFF.

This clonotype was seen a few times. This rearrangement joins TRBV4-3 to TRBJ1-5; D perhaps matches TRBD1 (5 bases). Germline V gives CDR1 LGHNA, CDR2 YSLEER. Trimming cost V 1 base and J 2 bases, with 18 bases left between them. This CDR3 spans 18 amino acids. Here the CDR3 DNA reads TGCGCCAGCAGCCAAGCCCCCTCGGGGCCGGGGGGCAATCAGCCCCAGCATTTT. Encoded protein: CASSQAPSGPGGNQPQHF.

CDR3 sequence reads: CASSPEGSGKNIQYF. DNA of the CDR3: TGTGCCAGCAGTCCCGAAGGGTCGGGCAAAAACATTCAGTACTTC. The rearrangement uses TRBV28 and TRBJ2-4; D remains unclear. Germline CDR1 and CDR2: MDHEN and SYDVKM. Trimming removed 5 bases at V and 3 bases at J, with 14 bases between. The CDR3 length is 15 residues.

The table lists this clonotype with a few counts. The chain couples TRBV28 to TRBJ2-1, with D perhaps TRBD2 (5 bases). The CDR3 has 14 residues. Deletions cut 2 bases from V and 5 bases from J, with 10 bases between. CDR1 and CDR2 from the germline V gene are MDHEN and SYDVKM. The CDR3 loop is CASSLRSGHNEQFF. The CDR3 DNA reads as TGTGCCAGCAGTTTAAGGAGCGGCCACAATGAGCAGTTCTTC. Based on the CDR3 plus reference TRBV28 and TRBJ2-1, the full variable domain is DVKVTQSSRYLVKRTGEKVFLECVQDMDHENMFWYRQDPGLGLRLIYFSYDVKMKEKGDIPEGYSVSREKKERFSLILESASTNQTSMYLCASSLRSGHNEQFFGPGTRLTVL.

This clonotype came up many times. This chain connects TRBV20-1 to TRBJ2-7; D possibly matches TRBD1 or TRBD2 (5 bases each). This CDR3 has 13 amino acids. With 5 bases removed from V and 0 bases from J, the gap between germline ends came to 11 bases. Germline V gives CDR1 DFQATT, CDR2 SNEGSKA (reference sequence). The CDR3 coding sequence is TGCAGTGCTCGGGCAGGGAGCTCCTACGAGCAGTACTTC. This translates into CSARAGSSYEQYF.

The DNA of the CDR3 is TGCGGTTGGGGAGGCTACTACGAGCAGTACTTC. Amino acid sequence: CGWGGYYEQYF. The chain links TRBV20-1 to TRBJ2-7; possible D gene TRBD2, 6 bases. Germline CDR1 reads DFQATT; CDR2 reads SNEGSKA (reference sequence). The CDR3 runs 11 residues.

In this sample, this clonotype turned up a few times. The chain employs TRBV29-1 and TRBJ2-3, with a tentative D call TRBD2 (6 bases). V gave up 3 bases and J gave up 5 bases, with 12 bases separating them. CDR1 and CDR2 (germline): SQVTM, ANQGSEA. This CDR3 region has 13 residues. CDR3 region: CSVDGGVGDTQYF. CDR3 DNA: TGCAGCGTTGATGGCGGGGTAGGAGATACGCAGTATTTT.

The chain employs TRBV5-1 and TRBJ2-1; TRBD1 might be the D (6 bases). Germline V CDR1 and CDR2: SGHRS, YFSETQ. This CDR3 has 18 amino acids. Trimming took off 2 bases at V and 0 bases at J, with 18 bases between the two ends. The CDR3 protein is CASSLEQGPASSYNEQFF. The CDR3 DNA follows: TGCGCCAGCAGCTTAGAACAGGGACCCGCTAGCTCCTACAATGAGCAGTTCTTC.

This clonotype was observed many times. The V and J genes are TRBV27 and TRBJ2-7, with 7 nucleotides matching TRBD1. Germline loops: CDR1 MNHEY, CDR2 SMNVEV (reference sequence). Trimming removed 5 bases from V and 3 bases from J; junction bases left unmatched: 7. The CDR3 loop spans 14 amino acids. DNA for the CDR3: TGTGCCAGCAGTCCTCGGGACAGACTCTACGAGCAGTACTTC. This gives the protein CASSPRDRLYEQYF.

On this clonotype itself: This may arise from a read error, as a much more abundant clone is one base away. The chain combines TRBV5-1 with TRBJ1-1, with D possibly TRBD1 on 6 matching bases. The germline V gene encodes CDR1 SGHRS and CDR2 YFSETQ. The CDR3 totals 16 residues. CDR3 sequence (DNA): TGCGCCGGCAGCTTGGAAAAGGGACACAAGACCACTGAAGCTTTCTTT. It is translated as CAGSLEKGHKTTEAFF.

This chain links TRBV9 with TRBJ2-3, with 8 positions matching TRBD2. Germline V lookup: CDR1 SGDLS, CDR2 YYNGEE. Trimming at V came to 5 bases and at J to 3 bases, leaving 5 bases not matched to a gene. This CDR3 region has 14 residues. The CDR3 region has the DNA TGTGCCAGCAGTGAGCGGGGGAAGACAGATACGCAGTATTTT. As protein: CASSERGKTDTQYF.

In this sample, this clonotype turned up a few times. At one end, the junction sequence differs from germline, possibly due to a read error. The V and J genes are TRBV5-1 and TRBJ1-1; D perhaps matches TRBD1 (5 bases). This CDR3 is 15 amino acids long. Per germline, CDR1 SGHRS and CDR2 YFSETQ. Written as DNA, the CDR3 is TGTGCCAGCAGGTCCGCCGGGACGGAGAACACTGAAGCTTTCTTT. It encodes CASRSAGTENTEAFF.

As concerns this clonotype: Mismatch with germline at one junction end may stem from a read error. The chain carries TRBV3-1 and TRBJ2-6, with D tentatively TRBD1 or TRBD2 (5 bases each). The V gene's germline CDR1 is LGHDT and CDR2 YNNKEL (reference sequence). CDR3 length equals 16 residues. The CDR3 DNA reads TGTGCCAGCAGCTCCAAGCGGACCTCTGGGGCCAACGTCCGGACTTTC. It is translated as CASSSKRTSGANVRTF.

The CDR3 protein is CSARAPDTSEKLFF. In nucleotides, the CDR3 is TGCAGTGCTAGAGCTCCGGACACAAGTGAAAAACTGTTTTTT. The rearrangement links TRBV20-1 to TRBJ1-4; weak D call: TRBD1 (5 bases). This CDR3 is 14 amino acids long. V shed 1 base and J shed 7 bases, with 13 bases lying between them. Germline assignment: CDR1 DFQATT and CDR2 SNEGSKA (reference sequence).

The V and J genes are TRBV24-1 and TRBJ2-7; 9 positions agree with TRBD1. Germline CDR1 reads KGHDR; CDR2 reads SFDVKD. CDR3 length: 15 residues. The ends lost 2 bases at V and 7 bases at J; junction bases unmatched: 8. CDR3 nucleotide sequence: TGTGCCACCAGTGATTCCTGGGGACAGGGTGGGGAGCAGTACTTC. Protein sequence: CATSDSWGQGGEQYF.

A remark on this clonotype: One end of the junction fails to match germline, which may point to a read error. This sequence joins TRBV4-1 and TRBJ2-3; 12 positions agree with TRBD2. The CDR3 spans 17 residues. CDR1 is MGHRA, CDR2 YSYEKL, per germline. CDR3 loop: CAGSQGPASGGGDTQYF. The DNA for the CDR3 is TGCGCCGGCAGCCAAGGTCCCGCTAGCGGGGGGGGAGATACGCAGTATTTT.

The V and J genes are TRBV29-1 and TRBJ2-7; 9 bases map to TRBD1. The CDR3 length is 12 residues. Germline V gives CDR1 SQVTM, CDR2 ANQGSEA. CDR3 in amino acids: CSGGTGTYEQYF. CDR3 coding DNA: TGCAGTGGGGGGACAGGGACCTACGAGCAGTACTTC.

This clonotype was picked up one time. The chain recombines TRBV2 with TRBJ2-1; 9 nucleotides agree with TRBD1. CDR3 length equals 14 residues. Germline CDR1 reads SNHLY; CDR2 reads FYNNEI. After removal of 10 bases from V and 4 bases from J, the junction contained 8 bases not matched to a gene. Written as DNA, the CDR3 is TGTGCCACAAGAAAGGGACAGGGATACAATGAGCAGTTCTTC. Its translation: CATRKGQGYNEQFF.

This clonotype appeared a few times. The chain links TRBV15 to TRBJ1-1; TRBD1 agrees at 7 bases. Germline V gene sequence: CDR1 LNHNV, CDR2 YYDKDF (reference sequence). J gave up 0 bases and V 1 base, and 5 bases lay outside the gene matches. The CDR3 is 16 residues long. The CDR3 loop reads CATSRGGDRLNTEAFF. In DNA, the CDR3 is TGTGCCACCAGCAGAGGAGGGGACAGACTGAACACTGAAGCTTTCTTT.

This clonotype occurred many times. CDR3 DNA sequence: TGTGCCACCAGCAGAGGGGGGGGAAGCAATCAGCCCCAGCATTTT. It encodes CATSRGGGSNQPQHF. This chain connects TRBV15 to TRBJ1-5; D is perhaps TRBD1 (5 bases). V lost 1 base and J 1 base, leaving 8 bases between the germline ends. The CDR3 is 15 amino acids. CDR1 and CDR2 from the germline V gene are LNHNV and YYDKDF (reference sequence). The variable domain in full, completed from reference TRBV15 and TRBJ1-5, reads DAMVIQNPRYQVTQFGKPVTLSCSQTLNHNVMYWYQQKSSQAPKLLFHYYDKDFNNEADTPDNFQSRRPNTSFCFLDIRSPGLGDTAMYLCATSRGGGSNQPQHFGDGTRLSIL.